This record looks at one T cell receptor (beta chain) sequence and its context. Deletions cut 5 bases from V and 5 bases from J, with 14 bases between. The CDR3 loop spans 13 amino acids. Germline loops: CDR1 SQVTM, CDR2 ANQGSEA. These data belong to a study of T cell repertoires in cytomegalovirus infection. TCRdb called the reads again in MiXCR, with one record for every CDR3 protein. This table has fewer than 400,000 distinct CDR3 sequences, 15% to 20% appearing once. V gene TRBV29-1 combines with J gene TRBJ2-3; D not resolved. Sequencing was carried out using PBMCs. This clonotype was obtained from a human donor in good health (CMV status not recorded). Some clones in this sample may be carry-over from other donors' samples. The CDR3 DNA sequence: TGCAGCGTTCATGATCCAATTGGAGATACGCAGTATTTT. It translates to CSVHDPIGDTQYF.